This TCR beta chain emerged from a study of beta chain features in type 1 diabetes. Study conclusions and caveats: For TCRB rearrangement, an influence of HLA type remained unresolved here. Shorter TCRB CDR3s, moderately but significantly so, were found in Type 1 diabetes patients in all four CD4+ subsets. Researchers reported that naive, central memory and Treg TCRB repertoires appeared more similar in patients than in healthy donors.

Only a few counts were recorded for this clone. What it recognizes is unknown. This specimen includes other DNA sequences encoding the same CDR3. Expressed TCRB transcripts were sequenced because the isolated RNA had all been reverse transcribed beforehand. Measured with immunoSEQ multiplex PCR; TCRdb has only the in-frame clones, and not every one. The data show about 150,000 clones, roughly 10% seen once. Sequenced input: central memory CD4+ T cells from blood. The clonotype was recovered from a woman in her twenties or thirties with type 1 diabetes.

CDR3 region: CASSYSTGTYEQYF. CDR3 in DNA: TGTGCCAGCAGTTACTCGACGGGTACCTACGAGCAGTACTTC. The V and J genes are TRBV6-5 and TRBJ2-7; D gene unclear. Germline V gives CDR1 MNHEY, CDR2 SVGAGI. V was cut by 0 bases and J by 2 bases, with 8 bases left in between. CDR3 length equals 14 residues.